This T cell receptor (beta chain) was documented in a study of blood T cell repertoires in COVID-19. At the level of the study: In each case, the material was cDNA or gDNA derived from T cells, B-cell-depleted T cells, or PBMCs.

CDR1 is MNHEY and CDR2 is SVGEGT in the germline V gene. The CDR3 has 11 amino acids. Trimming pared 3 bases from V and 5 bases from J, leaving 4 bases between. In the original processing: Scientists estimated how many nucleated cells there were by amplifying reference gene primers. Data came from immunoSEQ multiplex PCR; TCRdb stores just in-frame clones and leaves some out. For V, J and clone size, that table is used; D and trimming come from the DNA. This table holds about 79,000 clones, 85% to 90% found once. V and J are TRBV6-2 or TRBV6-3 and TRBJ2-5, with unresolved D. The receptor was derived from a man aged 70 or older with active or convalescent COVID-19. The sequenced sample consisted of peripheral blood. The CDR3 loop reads CASSYLETQYF. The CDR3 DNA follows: TGTGCCAGCAGTTATCTGGAGACCCAGTACTTC.